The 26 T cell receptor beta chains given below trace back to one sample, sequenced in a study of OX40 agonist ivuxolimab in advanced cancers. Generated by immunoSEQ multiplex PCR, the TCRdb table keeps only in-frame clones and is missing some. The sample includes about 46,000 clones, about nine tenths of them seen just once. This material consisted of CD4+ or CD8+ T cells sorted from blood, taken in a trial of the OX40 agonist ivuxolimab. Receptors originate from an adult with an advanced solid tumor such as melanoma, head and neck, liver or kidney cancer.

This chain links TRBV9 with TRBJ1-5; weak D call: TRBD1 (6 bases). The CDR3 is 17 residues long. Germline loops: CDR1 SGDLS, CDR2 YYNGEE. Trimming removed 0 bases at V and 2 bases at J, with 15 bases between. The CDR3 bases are TGTGCCAGCAGCGTAGGGCAGGGGCCTGACGGCAATCAGCCCCAGCATTTT. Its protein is CASSVGQGPDGNQPQHF.

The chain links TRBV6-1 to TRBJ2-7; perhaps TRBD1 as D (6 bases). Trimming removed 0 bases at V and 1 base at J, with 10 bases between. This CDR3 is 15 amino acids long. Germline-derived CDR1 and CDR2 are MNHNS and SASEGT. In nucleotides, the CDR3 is TGTGCCAGCAGTGAAGCCGCGGACAGTTCCTACGAGCAGTACTTC. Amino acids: CASSEAADSSYEQYF.

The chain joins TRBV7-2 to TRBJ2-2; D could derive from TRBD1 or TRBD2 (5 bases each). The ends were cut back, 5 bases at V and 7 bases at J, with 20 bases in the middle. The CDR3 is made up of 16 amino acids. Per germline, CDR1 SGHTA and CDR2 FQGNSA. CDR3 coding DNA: TGTGCCAGCAGCCCCGTCGCAGGGCCCGGGATCGGGGAGCTGTTTTTT. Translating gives CASSPVAGPGIGELFF. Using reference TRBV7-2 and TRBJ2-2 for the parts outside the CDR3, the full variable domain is GAGVSQSPSNKVTEKGKDVELRCDPISGHTALYWYRQSLGQGLEFLIYFQGNSAPDKSGLPSDRFSAERTGGSVSTLTIQRTQQEDSAVYLCASSPVAGPGIGELFFGEGSRLTVL.

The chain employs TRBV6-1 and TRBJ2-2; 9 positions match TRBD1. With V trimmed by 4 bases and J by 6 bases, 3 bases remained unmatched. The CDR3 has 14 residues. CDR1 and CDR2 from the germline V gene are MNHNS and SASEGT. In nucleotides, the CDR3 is TGTGCCAGCAGTGTTGGACAGGGGCCCGGGGAGCTGTTTTTT. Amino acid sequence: CASSVGQGPGELFF.

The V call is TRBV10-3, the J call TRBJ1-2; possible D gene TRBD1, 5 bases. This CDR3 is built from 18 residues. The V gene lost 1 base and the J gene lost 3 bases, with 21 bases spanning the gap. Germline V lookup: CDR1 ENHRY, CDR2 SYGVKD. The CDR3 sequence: CAISEFPLSGKTYYGYTF. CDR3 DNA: TGTGCCATCAGTGAGTTTCCCCTATCAGGGAAAACTTACTATGGCTACACCTTC.

CDR3 DNA: TGTGCCAGTAGAACGGGCCCCTTTAGCTCCTACAATGAGCAGTTCTTC. Encoded protein: CASRTGPFSSYNEQFF. This chain connects TRBV19 to TRBJ2-1; no clear D. Trimming took off 6 bases at V and 0 bases at J, with 15 bases between the two ends. This CDR3 contains 16 residues. Germline V gene sequence: CDR1 LNHDA, CDR2 SQIVND (reference sequence).

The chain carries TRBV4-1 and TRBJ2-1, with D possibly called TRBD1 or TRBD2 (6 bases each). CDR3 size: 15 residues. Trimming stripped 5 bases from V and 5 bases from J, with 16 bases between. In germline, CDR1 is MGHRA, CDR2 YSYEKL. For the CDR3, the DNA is TGCGCCAGCAGCGGAAGGGGGGACGGGAACAATGAGCAGTTCTTC. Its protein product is CASSGRGDGNNEQFF.

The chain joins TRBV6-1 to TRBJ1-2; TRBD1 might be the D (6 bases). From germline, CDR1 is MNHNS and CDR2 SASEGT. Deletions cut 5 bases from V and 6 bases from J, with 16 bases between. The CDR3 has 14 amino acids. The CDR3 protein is CASSLRYRADGYTF. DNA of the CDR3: TGTGCCAGCAGTCTGAGGTACAGGGCAGATGGCTACACCTTC.

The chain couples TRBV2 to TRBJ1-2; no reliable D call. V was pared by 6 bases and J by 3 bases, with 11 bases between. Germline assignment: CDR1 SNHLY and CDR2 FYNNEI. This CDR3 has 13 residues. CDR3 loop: CASRGRHYYGYTF. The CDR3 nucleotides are TGTGCCAGCAGGGGTCGGCACTACTATGGCTACACCTTC.

The chain's CDR3 is CASSLKVQGNSYNEQFF. As DNA, the CDR3 is TGCGCCAGCAGCTTGAAGGTCCAGGGAAACTCCTACAATGAGCAGTTCTTC. V usage is TRBV5-1 and J usage is TRBJ2-1, with D maybe TRBD1 (5 bases). Trimming left V 1 base short and J 0 bases short, with 14 bases between. The CDR3 has 17 amino acids. Germline V gives CDR1 SGHRS, CDR2 YFSETQ.

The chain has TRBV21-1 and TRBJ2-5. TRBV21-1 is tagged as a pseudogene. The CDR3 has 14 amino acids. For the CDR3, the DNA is TGTGCCAGCAACTACCGGGCAGTCGGAGAGACCCAGTACTTC. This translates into CASNYRAVGETQYF.

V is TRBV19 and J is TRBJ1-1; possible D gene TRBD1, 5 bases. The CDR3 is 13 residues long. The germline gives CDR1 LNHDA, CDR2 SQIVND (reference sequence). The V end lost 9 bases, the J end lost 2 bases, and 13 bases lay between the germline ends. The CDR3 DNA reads TGTGCCAGCGAGCCTGGGGGTAACACTGAAGCTTTCTTT. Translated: CASEPGGNTEAFF. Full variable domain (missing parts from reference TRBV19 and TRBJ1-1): DGGITQSPKYLFRKEGQNVTLSCEQNLNHDAMYWYRQDPGQGLRLIYYSQIVNDFQKGDIAEGYSVSREKKESFPLTVTSAQKNPTAFYLCASEPGGNTEAFFGQGTRLTVV.

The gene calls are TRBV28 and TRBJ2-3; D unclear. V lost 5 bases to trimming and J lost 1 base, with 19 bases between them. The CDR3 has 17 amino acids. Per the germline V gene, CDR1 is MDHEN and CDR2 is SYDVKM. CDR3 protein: CASSIRTAASRTDTQYF. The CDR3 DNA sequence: TGTGCCAGCAGTATCCGGACGGCCGCATCTCGCACAGATACGCAGTATTTT.

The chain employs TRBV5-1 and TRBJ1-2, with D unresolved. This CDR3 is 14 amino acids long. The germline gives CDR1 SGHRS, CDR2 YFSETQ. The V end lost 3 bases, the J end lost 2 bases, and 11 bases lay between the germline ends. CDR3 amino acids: CASSSDGPNYGYTF. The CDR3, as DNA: TGCGCCAGCAGCTCGGACGGACCGAACTATGGCTACACCTTC. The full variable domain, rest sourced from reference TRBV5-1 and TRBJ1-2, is KAGVTQTPRYLIKTRGQQVTLSCSPISGHRSVSWYQQTPGQGLQFLFEYFSETQRNKGNFPGRFSGRQFSNSRSEMNVSTLELGDSALYLCASSSDGPNYGYTFGSGTRLTVV.

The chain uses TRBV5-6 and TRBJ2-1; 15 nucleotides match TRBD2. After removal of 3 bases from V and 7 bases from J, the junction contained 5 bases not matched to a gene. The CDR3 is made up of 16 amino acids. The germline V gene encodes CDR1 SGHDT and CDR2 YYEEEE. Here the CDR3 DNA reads TGTGCCAGCAGCTGGGGACTAGCGGGAGGAGGGAATGAGCAGTTCTTC. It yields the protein CASSWGLAGGGNEQFF. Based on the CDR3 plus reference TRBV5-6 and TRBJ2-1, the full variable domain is DAGVTQSPTHLIKTRGQQVTLRCSPKSGHDTVSWYQQALGQGPQFIFQYYEEEERQRGNFPDRFSGHQFPNYSSELNVNALLLGDSALYLCASSWGLAGGGNEQFFGPGTRLTVL.

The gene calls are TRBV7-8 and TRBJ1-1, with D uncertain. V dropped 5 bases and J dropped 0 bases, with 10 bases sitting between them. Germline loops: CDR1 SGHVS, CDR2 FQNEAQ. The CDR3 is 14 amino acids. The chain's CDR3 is CASSPHSMNTEAFF. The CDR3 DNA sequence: TGTGCCAGCAGCCCGCACAGCATGAACACTGAAGCTTTCTTT. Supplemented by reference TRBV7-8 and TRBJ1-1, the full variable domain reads GAGVSQSPRYKVAKRGQDVALRCDPISGHVSLFWYQQALGQGPEFLTYFQNEAQLDKSGLPSDRFFAERPEGSVSTLKIQRTQQEDSAVYLCASSPHSMNTEAFFGQGTRLTVV.

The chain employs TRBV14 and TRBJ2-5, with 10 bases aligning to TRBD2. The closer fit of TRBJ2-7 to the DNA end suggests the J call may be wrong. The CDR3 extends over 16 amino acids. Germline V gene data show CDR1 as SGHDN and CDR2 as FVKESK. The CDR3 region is CASSQGVGLAVYEQYF. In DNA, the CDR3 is TGTGCCAGCAGCCAGGGGGTAGGACTAGCGGTCTACGAGCAGTACTTC.

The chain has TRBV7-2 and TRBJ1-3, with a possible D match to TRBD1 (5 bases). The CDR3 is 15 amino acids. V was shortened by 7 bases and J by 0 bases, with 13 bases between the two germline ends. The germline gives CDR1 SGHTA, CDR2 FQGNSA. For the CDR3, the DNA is TGTGCCAGCAAGCAGGGACCCCACTCTGGAAACACCATATATTTT. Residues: CASKQGPHSGNTIYF.

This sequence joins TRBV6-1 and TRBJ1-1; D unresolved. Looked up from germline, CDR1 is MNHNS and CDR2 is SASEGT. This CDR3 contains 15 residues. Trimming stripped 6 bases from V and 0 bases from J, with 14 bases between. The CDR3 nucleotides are TGTGCCAGCAGCAGAGCAAGTAGCATGAACACTGAAGCTTTCTTT. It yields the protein CASSRASSMNTEAFF.

Written as DNA, the CDR3 is TGTGCCAGCAGCACTGGGGCTAGCGTTCACACCGGGGAGCTGTTTTTT. Translating it yields CASSTGASVHTGELFF. The rearrangement links TRBV27 to TRBJ2-2; D perhaps matches TRBD2 (6 bases). CDR1 is MNHEY and CDR2 is SMNVEV in the germline V gene (reference sequence). Trimming left V 6 bases short and J 3 bases short, with 17 bases between. This CDR3 is 16 amino acids long.

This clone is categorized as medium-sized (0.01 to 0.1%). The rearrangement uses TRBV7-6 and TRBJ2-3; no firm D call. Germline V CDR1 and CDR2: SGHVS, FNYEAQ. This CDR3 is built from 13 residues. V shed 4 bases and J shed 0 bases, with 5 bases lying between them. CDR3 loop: CASSSASTDTQYF. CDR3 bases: TGTGCCAGCAGCTCCGCTAGCACAGATACGCAGTATTTT.

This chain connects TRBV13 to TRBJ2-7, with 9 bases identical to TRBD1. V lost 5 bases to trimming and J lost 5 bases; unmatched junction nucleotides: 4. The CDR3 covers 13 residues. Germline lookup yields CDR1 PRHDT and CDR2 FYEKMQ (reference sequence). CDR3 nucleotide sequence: TGTGCCAGCAGCCCAAGACAGGGGGACGAGCAGTACTTC. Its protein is CASSPRQGDEQYF.

CDR3 protein: CASSLEGTDYTQYF. The CDR3 nucleotides are TGTGCCAGCAGCTTGGAAGGGACAGATTATACGCAGTATTTT. V gene TRBV5-6 combines with J gene TRBJ2-3, with 7 bases that match TRBD1. The CDR3 is 14 amino acids. J was trimmed by 7 bases and V by 0 bases; bases with no gene match: 5. Per the germline V gene, CDR1 is SGHDT and CDR2 is YYEEEE.

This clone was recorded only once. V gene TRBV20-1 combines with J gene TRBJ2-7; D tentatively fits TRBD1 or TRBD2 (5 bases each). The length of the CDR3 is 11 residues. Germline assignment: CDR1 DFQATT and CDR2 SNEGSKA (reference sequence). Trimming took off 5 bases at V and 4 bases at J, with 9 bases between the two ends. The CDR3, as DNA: TGCAGTGCTGGGACGGGTTACGAGCAGTACTTC. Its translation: CSAGTGYEQYF.

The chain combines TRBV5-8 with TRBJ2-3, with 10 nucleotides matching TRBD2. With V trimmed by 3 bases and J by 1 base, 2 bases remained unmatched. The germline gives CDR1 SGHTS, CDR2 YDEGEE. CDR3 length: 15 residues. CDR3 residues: CASSSGTSGTDTQYF. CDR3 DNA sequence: TGTGCCAGCAGCTCTGGGACTAGCGGCACAGATACGCAGTATTTT.

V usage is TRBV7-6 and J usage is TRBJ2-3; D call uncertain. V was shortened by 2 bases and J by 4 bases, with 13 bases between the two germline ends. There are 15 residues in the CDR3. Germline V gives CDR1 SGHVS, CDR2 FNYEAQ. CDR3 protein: CASSLSEVGADTQYF. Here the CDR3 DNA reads TGTGCCAGCAGCTTAAGTGAGGTTGGGGCAGATACGCAGTATTTT.